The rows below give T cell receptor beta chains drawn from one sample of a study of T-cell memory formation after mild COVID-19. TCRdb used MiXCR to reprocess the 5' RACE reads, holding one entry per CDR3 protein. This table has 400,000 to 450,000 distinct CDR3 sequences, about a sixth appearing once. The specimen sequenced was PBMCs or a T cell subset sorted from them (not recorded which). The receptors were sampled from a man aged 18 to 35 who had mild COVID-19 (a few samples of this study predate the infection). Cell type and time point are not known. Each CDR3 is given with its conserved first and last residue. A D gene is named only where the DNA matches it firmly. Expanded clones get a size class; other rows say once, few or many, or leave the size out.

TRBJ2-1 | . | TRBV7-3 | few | TGTGCCAGCAGCTCAGGGGGGCCGGTGCAGTTCTTC | CASSSGGPVQFF
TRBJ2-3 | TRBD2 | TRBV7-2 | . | TGTGCCAGCAGCTTCCAGCGGGGAGAGGCAGATACGCAGTATTTT | CASSFQRGEADTQYF
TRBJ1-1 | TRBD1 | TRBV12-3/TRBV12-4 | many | TGTGCCAGCAGTACGACAGGGGCTCTTGAAGCTTTCTTT | CASSTTGALEAFF
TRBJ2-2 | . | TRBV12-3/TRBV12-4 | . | TGTGCCAGCACTGCAAGCTCCCGCTACACCGGGGAGCTGTTTTTT | CASTASSRYTGELFF
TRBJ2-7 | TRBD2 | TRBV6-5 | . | TGTGCCAGCAGTTACTCCGGCGGGGGAGACTACGAGCAGTACTTC | CASSYSGGGDYEQYF
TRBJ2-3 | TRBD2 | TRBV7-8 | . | TGTGCCAGCAGCACGCAGAAGACTAGCGGGGATACGCAGTATTTT | CASSTQKTSGDTQYF
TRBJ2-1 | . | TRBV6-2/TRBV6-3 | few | TGTGCCAGCAGTTACGTCCCCGGGACTGGAAATGAGCAGTTCTTC | CASSYVPGTGNEQFF
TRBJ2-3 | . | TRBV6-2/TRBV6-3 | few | TGTGCCAGCAGTTACTCTGACTCCCGCCTAGCAGATACGCAGTATTTT | CASSYSDSRLADTQYF
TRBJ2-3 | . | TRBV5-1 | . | TGCGCCAGCAGCCCCCAAAGGGCGGATCCAGATACGCAGTATTTT | CASSPQRADPDTQYF
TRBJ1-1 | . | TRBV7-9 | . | TGTGCCAGCAGAATAGGGGGGTCTGAAGCTTTCTTT | CASRIGGSEAFF
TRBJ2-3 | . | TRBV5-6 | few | TGTGCCAGCAGCTCGCAATACCTACTAGGCACAGATACGCAGTATTTT | CASSSQYLLGTDTQYF
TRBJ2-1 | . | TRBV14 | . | TGTGCCAGCGGACGCACGCCAATTAATGAGCAGTTCTTC | CASGRTPINEQFF
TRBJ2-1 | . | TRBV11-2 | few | TGTGCCAGCAGCTCCTTCCTAGCGAGGGCCTACAATGAGCAGTTCTTC | CASSSFLARAYNEQFF
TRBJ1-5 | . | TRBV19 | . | TGTGCCAGCGGACAGCTTAGCAATCAGCCCCAGCATTTT | CASGQLSNQPQHF
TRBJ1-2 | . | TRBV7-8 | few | TGTGCCAGCAGCTTAGCCAGGGACGCTGGCTACACCTTC | CASSLARDAGYTF
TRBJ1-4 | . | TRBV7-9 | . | TGTGCCAGCAGTCGAACAATGCTCAGCGAAAAACTGTTTTTT | CASSRTMLSEKLFF
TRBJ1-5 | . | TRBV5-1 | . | TGCGCCAGCAGCTTCCAGGGAGACGATCAGCCCCAGCATTTT | CASSFQGDDQPQHF
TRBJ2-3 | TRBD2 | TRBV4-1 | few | TGCGCCAGCAGCCAAACTAGCGGGTTCACAGATACGCAGTATTTT | CASSQTSGFTDTQYF
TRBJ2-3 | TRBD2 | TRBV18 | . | TGTGCCAGCTCACCACCGGCGGGGGGGGGCACAGATACGCAGTATTTT | CASSPPAGGGTDTQYF
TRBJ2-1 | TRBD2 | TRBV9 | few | TGTGCCAGCAGCGGAGCGGGGTTCGATGAGCAGTTCTTC | CASSGAGFDEQFF
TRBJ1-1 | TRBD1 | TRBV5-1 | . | TGCGCCAGTAGGGACAGGGTAAACACTGAAGCTTTCTTT | CASRDRVNTEAFF
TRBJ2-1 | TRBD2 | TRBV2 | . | TGTGCCAGCAGGGGGCTAGCGGCCCTAAGGAATGAGCAGTTCTTC | CASRGLAALRNEQFF
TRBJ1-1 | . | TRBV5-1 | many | TGTGCCAGCAGCCCCCCTGGCGACACTGAAGCTTTCTTT | CASSPPGDTEAFF
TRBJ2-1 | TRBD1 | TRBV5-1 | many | TGCGCCAGCAGCTTTACGGGACAGGGTATCAATGAGCAGTTCTTC | CASSFTGQGINEQFF
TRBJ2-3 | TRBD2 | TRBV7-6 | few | TGTGCCAGCAGCTTAAGAGCGGGGGCTGGATCGGGTGCAGATACGCAGTATTTT | CASSLRAGAGSGADTQYF
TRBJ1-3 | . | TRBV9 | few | TGTGCCAGCAGCGTAGGTGGTATCTCTGGAAACACCATATATTTT | CASSVGGISGNTIYF
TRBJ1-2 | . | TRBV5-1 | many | TGCGCCAGCAGTCCGACTAACTATGGCTACACCTTC | CASSPTNYGYTF